The 14 T cell receptor beta chains in this list originate from one sample, sequenced in a study of cytomegalovirus exposure and HLA in healthy donors. The PCR made use of 60 Vbeta and 13 Jbeta primers. Profiled with immunoSEQ multiplex PCR; TCRdb holds only in-frame clones, not every one. The sample holds 150,000 to 200,000 clones, more than 70% seen once. Sequences were obtained from PBMCs. These receptors originate from a woman between 40 and 50 years old in good health and CMV-seropositive.

This sequence joins TRBV7-3 and TRBJ2-1; D call uncertain. V was trimmed by 5 bases and J by 8 bases, leaving 13 bases between them. The CDR3 runs to 13 residues. Per the germline V gene, CDR1 is SGHTA and CDR2 is FQGTGA. CDR3 nucleotides: TGTGCCAGCAGCGAACCTGACACTTATGAGCAGTTCTTC. Encoded protein: CASSEPDTYEQFF.

This chain links TRBV14 with TRBJ1-1; D gene ambiguous. The germline gives CDR1 SGHDN, CDR2 FVKESK. The CDR3 has 17 residues. The germline V and J ends were trimmed by 3 bases and 4 bases, with 21 bases remaining between them. CDR3 sequence reads: CASSHQIRTWEGTEAFF. In DNA, the CDR3 is TGTGCCAGCAGCCACCAAATTCGGACCTGGGAGGGCACTGAAGCTTTCTTT.

This chain links TRBV2 with TRBJ1-5; tentatively, D is TRBD1 (6 bases). The CDR3 totals 13 residues. V shed 7 bases and J shed 4 bases, with 11 bases lying between them. Germline V gene sequence: CDR1 SNHLY, CDR2 FYNNEI. The CDR3 loop is CASTPGVNQPQHF. The CDR3 DNA reads TGTGCCAGCACGCCAGGGGTTAATCAGCCCCAGCATTTT.

A few counts support this clone. This same CDR3 is encoded by further DNA sequences in the sample. This chain links TRBV6-5 with TRBJ1-1; D is perhaps TRBD1 (6 bases). Germline V gene sequence: CDR1 MNHEY, CDR2 SVGAGI. Trimming stripped 7 bases from V and 4 bases from J, with 13 bases between. The CDR3 is made up of 13 amino acids. The CDR3 protein is CASNLQGSTEAFF. The CDR3, as DNA: TGTGCCAGCAATCTTCAGGGGTCCACTGAAGCTTTCTTT.

The rearrangement uses TRBV29-1 and TRBJ2-1; TRBD2 might be the D (6 bases). This CDR3 comprises 13 residues. Trimming removed 3 bases from V and 2 bases from J, with 8 bases in between. Per germline, CDR1 SQVTM and CDR2 ANQGSEA. As DNA, the CDR3 is TGCAGCGTTGAGTTAGCGGCCTACAATGAGCAGTTCTTC. As protein: CSVELAAYNEQFF.

This chain connects TRBV2 to TRBJ1-5, with D possibly being TRBD1 (5 bases). V was trimmed by 3 bases and J by 2 bases, leaving 11 bases between them. This CDR3 spans 15 amino acids. Germline V lookup: CDR1 SNHLY, CDR2 FYNNEI. DNA of the CDR3: TGTGCCAGCAGTGAGAGCAGGGCGGGCAATCAGCCCCAGCATTTT. It encodes CASSESRAGNQPQHF. Looking up the rest from reference TRBV2 and TRBJ1-5 gives the full variable domain: EPEVTQTPSHQVTQMGQEVILRCVPISNHLYFYWYRQILGQKVEFLVSFYNNEISEKSEIFDDQFSVERPDGSNFTLKIRSTKLEDSAMYFCASSESRAGNQPQHFGDGTRLSIL.

V gene TRBV10-1 combines with J gene TRBJ2-2; TRBD1 matches 8 bases. The CDR3 covers 16 residues. The junction had 9 bases not matched to a gene; V was cut back by 5 bases and J by 4 bases. The V gene's germline CDR1 is WNHNN and CDR2 SYGVQD (reference sequence). CDR3 region: CASSKQSDRGTGELFF. Here the CDR3 DNA reads TGCGCCAGCAGTAAACAATCCGACAGGGGCACCGGGGAGCTGTTTTTT.

The V call is TRBV4-1, the J call TRBJ2-2, with TRBD2 matching over 10 bases. CDR1 MGHRA and CDR2 YSYEKL come from the germline V gene. V was clipped by 1 base and J by 6 bases; unmatched bases: 8. The CDR3 extends over 17 amino acids. The CDR3 region is CASSQALAGASAGELFF. Written as DNA, the CDR3 is TGCGCCAGCAGCCAAGCCCTAGCGGGAGCAAGCGCCGGGGAGCTGTTTTTT.

CDR3 in amino acids: CASSARPTDSSEAFF. The CDR3 nucleotides read TGTGCCAGCAGTGCCCGTCCTACTGACAGCTCTGAAGCTTTCTTT. The chain has TRBV6-1 and TRBJ1-1; D is perhaps TRBD1 (5 bases). The CDR3 is made up of 15 amino acids. Trimming shortened V by 4 bases and J by 6 bases, and 18 bases separated the two germline ends. Germline-derived CDR1 and CDR2 are MNHNS and SASEGT.

The genes are TRBV21-1 and TRBJ2-1; the table calls TRBD2, which could not be checked here. TRBV21-1 is deemed a pseudogene. The CDR3 has 18 residues. CDR3 loop: CASSSSSGRATPWYEQFF. CDR3 sequence (DNA): TGTGCCAGCAGCTCATCTAGCGGGAGGGCTACACCCTGGTATGAGCAGTTCTTC.

This clone was detected a few times. The chain has TRBV5-4 and TRBJ1-4; 7 positions agree with TRBD1. This CDR3 is built from 14 residues. V lost 4 bases and J lost 2; bases outside the gene matches: 2. In germline, CDR1 is SGHNT, CDR2 YYREEE (reference sequence). The CDR3 DNA follows: TGTGCCAGCAGCCGGGACAGCACTAATGAAAAACTGTTTTTT. It yields the protein CASSRDSTNEKLFF.

V usage is TRBV7-9 and J usage is TRBJ1-5; 8 bases agree with TRBD1. The V gene's germline CDR1 is SEHNR and CDR2 FQNEAQ (reference sequence). The CDR3 loop spans 14 amino acids. V shed 5 bases and J 7 bases; nucleotides not matched to a gene: 7. CDR3 sequence (DNA): TGTGCCAGCAGCCCAGGGGGCACTGGGCAGCCCCAGCATTTT. It codes for CASSPGGTGQPQHF.

The V and J genes are TRBV28 and TRBJ1-2; 11 nucleotides agree with TRBD1. The J segment lost 1 base and the V segment lost 5 bases, leaving 6 bases of the junction unmatched. The CDR3 is made up of 16 amino acids. Germline CDR1 reads MDHEN; CDR2 reads SYDVKM. CDR3 region: CASSPTGTGGNYGYTF. The CDR3, as DNA: TGTGCCAGCAGTCCGACCGGGACAGGGGGTAACTATGGCTACACCTTC.

This clone has a single count. The chain has TRBV7-2 and TRBJ1-5; 8 nucleotides line up with TRBD1. In germline, CDR1 is SGHTA, CDR2 FQGNSA. The V segment lost 5 bases and the J segment 3 bases; nucleotides outside the gene matches: 9. The CDR3 is made up of 16 amino acids. The CDR3 reads CASSGGDRRPNQPQHF. CDR3 DNA: TGTGCCAGCAGCGGGGGGGACAGGCGCCCCAATCAGCCCCAGCATTTT.